The sequence of this T cell receptor beta chain was determined in a study of T cell clones after liver transplantation. Deletions cut 0 bases from V and 7 bases from J, with 6 bases between. The CDR3 loop spans 11 amino acids. CDR1 and CDR2 (germline): DFQATT, SNEGSKA (reference sequence). Sequenced by immunoSEQ multiplex PCR; TCRdb stores in-frame clones only, minus some. The sample contains 20,000 to 25,000 clones, 90% to 95% of which appear only once. The origin of this receptor is a human patient who received a liver transplant. Some T cells may arise from the graft donor. Here the sequenced sample was CD8+ T cells from blood, taken around 27 months after liver transplant. The chain uses TRBV20-1 and TRBJ1-2; D remains unclear. CDR3 sequence (DNA): TGCAGTGCTAGAGATTACGCTGGCTACACCTTC. It yields the protein CSARDYAGYTF.